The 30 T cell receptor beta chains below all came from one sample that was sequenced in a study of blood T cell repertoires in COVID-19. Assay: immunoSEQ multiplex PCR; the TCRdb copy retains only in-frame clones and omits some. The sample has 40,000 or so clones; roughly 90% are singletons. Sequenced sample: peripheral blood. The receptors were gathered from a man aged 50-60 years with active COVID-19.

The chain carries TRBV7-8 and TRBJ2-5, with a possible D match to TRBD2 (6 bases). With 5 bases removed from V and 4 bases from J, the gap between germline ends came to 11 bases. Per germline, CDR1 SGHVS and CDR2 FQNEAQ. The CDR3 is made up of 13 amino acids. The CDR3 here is CASSLPGGETQYF. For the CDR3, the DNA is TGTGCCAGCAGCCTCCCCGGGGGAGAGACCCAGTACTTC.

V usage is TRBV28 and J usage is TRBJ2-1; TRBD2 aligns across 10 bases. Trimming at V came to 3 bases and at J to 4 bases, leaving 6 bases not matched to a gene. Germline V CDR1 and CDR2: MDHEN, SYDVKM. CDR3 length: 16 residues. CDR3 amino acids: CASSFFSTSGYNEQFF. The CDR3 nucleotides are TGTGCCAGCAGTTTTTTTTCGACTAGCGGGTACAATGAGCAGTTCTTC.

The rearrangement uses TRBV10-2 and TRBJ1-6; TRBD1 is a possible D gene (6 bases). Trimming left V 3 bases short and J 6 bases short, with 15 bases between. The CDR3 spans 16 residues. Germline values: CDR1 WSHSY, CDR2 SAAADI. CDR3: CASSDPPGAINSPLHF. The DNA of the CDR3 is TGCGCCAGCAGTGACCCCCCAGGGGCGATTAATTCACCCCTCCACTTT.

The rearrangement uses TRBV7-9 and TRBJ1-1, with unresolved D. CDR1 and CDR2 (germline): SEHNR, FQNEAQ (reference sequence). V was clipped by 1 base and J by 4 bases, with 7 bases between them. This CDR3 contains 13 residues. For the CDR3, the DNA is TGTGCCAGCAGCTTAGTGGGGAGCACTGAAGCTTTCTTT. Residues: CASSLVGSTEAFF.

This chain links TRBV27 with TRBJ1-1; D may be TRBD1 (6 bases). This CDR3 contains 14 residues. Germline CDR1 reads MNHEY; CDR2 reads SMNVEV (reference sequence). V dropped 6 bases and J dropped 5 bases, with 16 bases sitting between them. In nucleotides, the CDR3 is TGTGCCAGCAGAATGGGAACAGGGATTACTGAAGCTTTCTTT. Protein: CASRMGTGITEAFF.

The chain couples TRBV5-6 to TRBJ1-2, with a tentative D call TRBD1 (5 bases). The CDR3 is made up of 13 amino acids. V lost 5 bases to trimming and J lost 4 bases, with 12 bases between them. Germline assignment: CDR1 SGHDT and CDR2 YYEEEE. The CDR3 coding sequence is TGTGCCAGCAGAAAGACAGAAACCTATGGCTACACCTTC. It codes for CASRKTETYGYTF.

The CDR3 here is CASSYALQGRGVNEQFF. The CDR3 nucleotides read TGTGCCAGCAGTTACGCACTACAGGGGAGAGGGGTAAATGAGCAGTTCTTC. J is TRBJ2-1 and V is TRBV6-2 or TRBV6-3; 7 positions match TRBD1. Germline trimming cut 2 bases from V and 7 bases from J; bases unmatched to any gene: 14. Germline V lookup: CDR1 MNHEY, CDR2 SVGEGT. The CDR3 is made up of 17 amino acids.

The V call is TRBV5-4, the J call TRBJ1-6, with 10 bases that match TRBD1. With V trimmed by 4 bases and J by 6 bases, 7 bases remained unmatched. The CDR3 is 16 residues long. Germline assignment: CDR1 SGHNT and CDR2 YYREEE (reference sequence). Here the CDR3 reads CASSRGQGDINSPLHF. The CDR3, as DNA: TGTGCCAGCAGCAGAGGACAGGGGGATATTAATTCACCCCTCCACTTT.

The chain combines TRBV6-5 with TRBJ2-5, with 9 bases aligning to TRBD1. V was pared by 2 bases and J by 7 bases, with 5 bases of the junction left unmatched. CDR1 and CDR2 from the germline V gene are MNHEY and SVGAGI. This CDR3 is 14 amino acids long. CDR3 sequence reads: CASSYTDRGGTQYF. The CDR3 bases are TGTGCCAGCAGTTACACAGACAGGGGGGGGACCCAGTACTTC.

CDR3 nucleotide sequence: TGCGCCAGCAGTCAAGGACAGGCGTTAGCCAAAAACATTCAGTACTTC. This encodes CASSQGQALAKNIQYF. The V call is TRBV5-1, the J call TRBJ2-4; 7 nucleotides agree with TRBD1. CDR1 SGHRS and CDR2 YFSETQ come from the germline V gene. The CDR3 is made up of 16 amino acids. V lost 5 bases and J lost 0; bases outside the gene matches: 8. Full variable domain (remainder filled in from reference TRBV5-1 and TRBJ2-4): KAGVTQTPRYLIKTRGQQVTLSCSPISGHRSVSWYQQTPGQGLQFLFEYFSETQRNKGNFPGRFSGRQFSNSRSEMNVSTLELGDSALYLCASSQGQALAKNIQYFGAGTRLSVL.

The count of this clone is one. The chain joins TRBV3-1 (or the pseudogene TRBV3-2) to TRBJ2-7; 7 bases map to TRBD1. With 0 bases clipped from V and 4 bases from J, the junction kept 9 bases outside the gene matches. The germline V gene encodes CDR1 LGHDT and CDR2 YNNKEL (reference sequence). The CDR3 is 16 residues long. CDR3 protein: CASSQDTRQGVYEQYF. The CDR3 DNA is TGTGCCAGCAGCCAAGATACGCGACAGGGAGTTTACGAGCAGTACTTC.

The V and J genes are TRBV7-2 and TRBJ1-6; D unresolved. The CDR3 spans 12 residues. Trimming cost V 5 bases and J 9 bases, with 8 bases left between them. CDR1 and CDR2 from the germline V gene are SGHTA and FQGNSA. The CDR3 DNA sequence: TGTGCCAGCAGCCCCCTCCCTTCACCCCTCCACTTT. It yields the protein CASSPLPSPLHF.

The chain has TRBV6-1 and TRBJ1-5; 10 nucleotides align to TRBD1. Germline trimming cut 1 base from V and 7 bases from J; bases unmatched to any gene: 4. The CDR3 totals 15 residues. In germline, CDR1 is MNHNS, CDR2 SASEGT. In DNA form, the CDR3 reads TGTGCCAGCAGTGAAGAGACAGGGGGCAGACAGCCCCAGCATTTT. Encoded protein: CASSEETGGRQPQHF.

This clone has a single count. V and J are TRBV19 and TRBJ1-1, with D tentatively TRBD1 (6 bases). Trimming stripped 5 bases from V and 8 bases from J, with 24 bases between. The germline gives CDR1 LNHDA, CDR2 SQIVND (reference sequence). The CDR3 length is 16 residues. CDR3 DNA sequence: TGTGCCAGTAGTCCCAGGGGTCGGGGCAGGGAGATGGAAGCTTTCTTT. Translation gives CASSPRGRGREMEAFF.

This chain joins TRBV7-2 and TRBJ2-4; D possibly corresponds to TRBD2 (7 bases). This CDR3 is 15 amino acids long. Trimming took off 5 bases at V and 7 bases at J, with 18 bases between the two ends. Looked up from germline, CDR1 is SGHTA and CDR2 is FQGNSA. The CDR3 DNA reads TGTGCCAGCAGCCGTGTTGCGGGGGCCGGGAACATTCAGTACTTC. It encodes CASSRVAGAGNIQYF.

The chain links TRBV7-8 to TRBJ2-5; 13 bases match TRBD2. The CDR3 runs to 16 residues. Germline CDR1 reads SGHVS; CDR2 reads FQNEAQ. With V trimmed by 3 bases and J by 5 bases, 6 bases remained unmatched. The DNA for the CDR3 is TGTGCCAGCAGCTTGTGGACTAGCGGGGGTTCGGAGACCCAGTACTTC. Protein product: CASSLWTSGGSETQYF.

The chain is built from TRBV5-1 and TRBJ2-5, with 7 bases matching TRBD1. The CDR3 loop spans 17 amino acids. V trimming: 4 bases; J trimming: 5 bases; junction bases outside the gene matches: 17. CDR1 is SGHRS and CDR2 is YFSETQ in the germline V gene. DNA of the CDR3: TGCGCCAGCAGCCAACAACCGGGGACAGCCACTGGGGAGACCCAGTACTTC. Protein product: CASSQQPGTATGETQYF.

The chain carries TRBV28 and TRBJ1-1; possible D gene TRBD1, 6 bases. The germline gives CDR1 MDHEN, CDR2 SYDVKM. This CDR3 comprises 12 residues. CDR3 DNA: TGTGTCATAAAGGGGGTGAACACTGAAGCTTTCTTT. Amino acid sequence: CVIKGVNTEAFF.

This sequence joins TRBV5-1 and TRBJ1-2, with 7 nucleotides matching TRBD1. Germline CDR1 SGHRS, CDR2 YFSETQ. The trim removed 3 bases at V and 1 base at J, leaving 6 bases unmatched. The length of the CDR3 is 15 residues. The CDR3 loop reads CASSWGQQSNYGYTF. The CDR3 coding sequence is TGCGCCAGCAGCTGGGGACAGCAAAGTAACTATGGCTACACCTTC.

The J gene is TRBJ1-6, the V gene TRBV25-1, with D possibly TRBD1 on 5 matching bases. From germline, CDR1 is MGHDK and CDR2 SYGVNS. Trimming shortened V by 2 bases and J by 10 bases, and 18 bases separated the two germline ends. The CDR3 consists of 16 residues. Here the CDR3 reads CASSESDRVFRSPLHF. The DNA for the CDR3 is TGTGCCAGCAGTGAAAGCGACAGAGTCTTTCGGTCACCCCTCCACTTT.

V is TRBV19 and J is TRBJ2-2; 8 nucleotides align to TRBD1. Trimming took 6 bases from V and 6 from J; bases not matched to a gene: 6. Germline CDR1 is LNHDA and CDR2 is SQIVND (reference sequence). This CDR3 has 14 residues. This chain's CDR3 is CASRLDRAAGELFF. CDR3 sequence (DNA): TGTGCCAGTAGATTGGACAGGGCCGCCGGGGAGCTGTTTTTT.

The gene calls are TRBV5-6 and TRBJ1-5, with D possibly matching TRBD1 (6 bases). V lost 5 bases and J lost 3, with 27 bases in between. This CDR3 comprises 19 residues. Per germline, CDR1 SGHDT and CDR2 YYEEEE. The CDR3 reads CASSRQGWGPGVDNQPQHF. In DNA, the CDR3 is TGTGCCAGCAGTCGTCAAGGTTGGGGCCCAGGGGTTGACAATCAGCCCCAGCATTTT. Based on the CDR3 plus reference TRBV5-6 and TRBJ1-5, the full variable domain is DAGVTQSPTHLIKTRGQQVTLRCSPKSGHDTVSWYQQALGQGPQFIFQYYEEEERQRGNFPDRFSGHQFPNYSSELNVNALLLGDSALYLCASSRQGWGPGVDNQPQHFGDGTRLSIL.

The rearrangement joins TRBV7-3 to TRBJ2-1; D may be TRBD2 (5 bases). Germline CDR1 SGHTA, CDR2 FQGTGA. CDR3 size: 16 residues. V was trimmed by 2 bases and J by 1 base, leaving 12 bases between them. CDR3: CASSLEGASSYNEQFF. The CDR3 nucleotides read TGTGCCAGCAGCTTAGAGGGAGCGTCATCCTACAATGAGCAGTTCTTC.

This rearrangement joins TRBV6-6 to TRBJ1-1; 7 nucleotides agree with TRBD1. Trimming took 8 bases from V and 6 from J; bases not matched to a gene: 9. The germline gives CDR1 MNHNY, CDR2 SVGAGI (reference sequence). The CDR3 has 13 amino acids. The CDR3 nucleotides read TGTGCCAGCTTCTGGCACAGGGGATCTGAAGCTTTCTTT. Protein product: CASFWHRGSEAFF.

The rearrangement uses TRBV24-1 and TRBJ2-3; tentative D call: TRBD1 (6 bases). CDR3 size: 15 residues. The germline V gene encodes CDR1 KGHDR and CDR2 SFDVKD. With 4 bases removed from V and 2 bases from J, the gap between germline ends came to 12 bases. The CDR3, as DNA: TGTGCCACCAGTGACCCAGGGGCGGTCACAGATACGCAGTATTTT. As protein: CATSDPGAVTDTQYF.

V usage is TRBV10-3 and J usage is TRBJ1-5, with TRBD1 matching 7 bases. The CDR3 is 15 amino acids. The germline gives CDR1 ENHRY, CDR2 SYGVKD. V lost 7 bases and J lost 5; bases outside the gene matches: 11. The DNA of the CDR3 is TGTGCCATCAAATCCACAGGGGCGGTCGATCAGCCCCAGCATTTT. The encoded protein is CAIKSTGAVDQPQHF.

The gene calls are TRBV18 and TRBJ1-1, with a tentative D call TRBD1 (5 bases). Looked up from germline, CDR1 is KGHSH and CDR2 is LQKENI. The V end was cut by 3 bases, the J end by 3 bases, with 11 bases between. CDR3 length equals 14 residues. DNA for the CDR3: TGTGCCAGCTCACCCGTGCAGGGTGACACTGAAGCTTTCTTT. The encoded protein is CASSPVQGDTEAFF.

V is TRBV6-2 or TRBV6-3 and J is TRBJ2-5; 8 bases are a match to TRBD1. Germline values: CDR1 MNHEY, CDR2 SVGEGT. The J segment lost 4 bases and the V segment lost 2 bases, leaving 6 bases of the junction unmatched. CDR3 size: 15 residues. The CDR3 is CASSYTRTGRETQYF. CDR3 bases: TGTGCCAGCAGTTACACCAGGACAGGGAGAGAGACCCAGTACTTC.

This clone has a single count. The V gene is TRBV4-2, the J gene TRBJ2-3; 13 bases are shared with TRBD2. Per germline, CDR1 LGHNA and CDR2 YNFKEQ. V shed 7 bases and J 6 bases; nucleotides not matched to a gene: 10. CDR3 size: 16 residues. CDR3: CASTGTSGGAADTQYF. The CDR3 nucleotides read TGTGCCAGCACCGGAACTAGCGGGGGGGCGGCTGATACGCAGTATTTT.

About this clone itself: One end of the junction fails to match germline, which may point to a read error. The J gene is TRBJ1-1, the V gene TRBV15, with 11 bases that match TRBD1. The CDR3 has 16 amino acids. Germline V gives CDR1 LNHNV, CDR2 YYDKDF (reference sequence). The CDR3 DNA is TGTGCCGCCAGCAGACGGGGACAGGGGGGGAACACTGAAGCTTTCTTT. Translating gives CAASRRGQGGNTEAFF.